This section outlines one TCR beta chain sequence together with its context. Its antigen is currently unknown. This sample was included in a study of a mutant IDH1 vaccine in newly diagnosed glioma. As to time point: baseline, week 1 (first vaccination visit). Treatment of the sample: pre-vaccination baseline after standard-of-care therapy. Astrocytomas found in donors were new, WHO grade 3 or 4, IDH1-mutant and ATRX-lost. General study points: Patients showed vaccine-induced immune responses at a rate of roughly 94%.

Data came from immunoSEQ multiplex PCR; TCRdb stores just in-frame clones and leaves some out. The sample lists roughly 99,000 clones, approximately 90% occurring once. Specimen: PBMCs, collected from a glioma patient treated with radiotherapy, temozolomide or both. The receptor was derived from a woman in her forties or fifties with glioma.

This CDR3 reads CASSDTQGSNEQYF. As DNA, the CDR3 is TGCGCCAGCAGCGACACACAGGGGAGCAACGAGCAGTACTTC. The chain recombines TRBV5-1 with TRBJ2-7, with 7 bases identical to TRBD1. The V and J ends lost 4 bases and 5 bases, in that order; junction bases with no gene match: 9. The CDR3 totals 14 residues. Germline CDR1 is SGHRS and CDR2 is YFSETQ.